These T cell receptor beta chains were read from a single sample in a study of cytomegalovirus exposure and HLA in healthy donors. Data came from immunoSEQ multiplex PCR; TCRdb stores just in-frame clones and leaves some out. Among fewer than 150,000 clones, roughly 86% were seen once, and the ten largest hold roughly 1.4%. The sequencing sample was made of PBMCs. These receptors all come from a man aged 25 to 40 in good health and CMV-seronegative. Both conserved end residues are part of each CDR3. A D gene is named only where the DNA matches it firmly. Clone size is stated in some rows and not others, as once, few, many or a class when expanded.

CDR3nt | CDR3aa | abundance | j_gene | d_gene | v_gene
TGTGCCAGCAGGCGGGACCCCATAAACACCGGGGAGCTGTTTTTT | CASRRDPINTGELFF | - | TRBJ2-2 | - | TRBV6-5
TGTGCCAGCAGTTTTGGGGCGGGGCTTGATGGCTACACCTTC | CASSFGAGLDGYTF | - | TRBJ1-2 | - | TRBV27
TGTGCCAGCAGCCTAACCCGGGACAGTTACTACGAGCAGTACTTC | CASSLTRDSYYEQYF | - | TRBJ2-7 | TRBD1 | TRBV7-2
TGTGCCAGCAGCTACTCGTCCACAGATACGCAGTATTTT | CASSYSSTDTQYF | - | TRBJ2-3 | - | TRBV5-6
TGTGCCAGCAGCTTAGCACTCACAGGGGAACCCCTTATGTTCTTC | CASSLALTGEPLMFF | - | TRBJ2-1 | TRBD1 | TRBV7-2
TGTGCCAGCAGAGTGGGAGGGGGTATGACTGAAGCTTTCTTT | CASRVGGGMTEAFF | once | TRBJ1-1 | - | TRBV5-4
TGCGCCAGCAGCTTCGGGACAGGGCTAATCGAGCAGTACTTC | CASSFGTGLIEQYF | - | TRBJ2-7 | TRBD1 | TRBV5-1
TGTGCCAGCCCCGGGGGGGGGTTGAACACTGAAGCTTTCTTT | CASPGGGLNTEAFF | once | TRBJ1-1 | - | TRBV6-1
TGTGCCAGCACCTCGGACAGGGCGAAGGATCAGCCCCAGCATTTT | CASTSDRAKDQPQHF | - | TRBJ1-5 | TRBD1 | TRBV7-9
TGTGCCAGCAGCTCAGGGGGCCAGAACTACGAGCAGTACTTC | CASSSGGQNYEQYF | - | TRBJ2-7 | TRBD1 | TRBV7-2
TGTGCCAGCTCACCACGCCGGGGACAGGACCCCAATCAGCCCCAGCATTTT | CASSPRRGQDPNQPQHF | - | TRBJ1-5 | TRBD1 | TRBV18
TGTGCCAGCAGTTCTAGACTAGCGGGAGGGATAGAGACCCAGTACTTC | CASSSRLAGGIETQYF | - | TRBJ2-5 | TRBD2 | TRBV2
TGTGCCAGTAGTATTTGGACTAGCGTAGCCGGTGGTGAGCAGTTCTTC | CASSIWTSVAGGEQFF | - | TRBJ2-1 | TRBD2 | TRBV19
TGTGCCTGGAGTGTAAACAGCTATGGCTACACCTTC | CAWSVNSYGYTF | - | TRBJ1-2 | - | TRBV30
TGCAGCGTTGAAGATGGTGAGGCTCGCGGGAGGGTTGTTACCGGGGAGCTGTTTTTT | CSVEDGEARGRVVTGELFF | - | TRBJ2-2 | TRBD2 | TRBV29-1
TGTGCCAGCAGCAGGACTAGCGGGAGCGGTGCGGGTGAGCAGTTCTTC | CASSRTSGSGAGEQFF | - | TRBJ2-1 | TRBD2 | TRBV11-2
TGCGCCAGCAGCTTTGCAGGGGTGAACACTGAAGCTTTCTTT | CASSFAGVNTEAFF | once | TRBJ1-1 | - | TRBV5-1
TGTGCCAGCAGCTACAAACAGGGACGGATCGAAGCCTACGAGCAGTACTTC | CASSYKQGRIEAYEQYF | once | TRBJ2-7 | - | TRBV7-9
TGTGCCAGCAGCCAGGTGCTTTCTGGGGCCAACGTCCTGACTTTC | CASSQVLSGANVLTF | once | TRBJ2-6 | - | TRBV7-2
TGTGCCACCAGCAGAGATCCAGGGTCAGATACGCAGTATTTT | CATSRDPGSDTQYF | - | TRBJ2-3 | - | TRBV15
TGCAGCGTGTCGGGACTAGCGGACGGGGAGCTGTTTTTT | CSVSGLADGELFF | once | TRBJ2-2 | TRBD2 | TRBV29-1